This T cell receptor beta chain comes out of a study of OX40 agonist ivuxolimab in advanced cancers. Produced via immunoSEQ multiplex PCR; TCRdb's table is partial and in-frame only. Here the sample spans approximately 82,000 clones, roughly 84% being singletons. CDR3 size: 14 residues. CDR1 and CDR2 from the germline V gene are SGHDT and YYEEEE. V dropped 4 bases and J dropped 6; count of bases not matched to a gene: 9. This sample comprised CD4+ or CD8+ T cells sorted from blood, obtained in a trial of the OX40 agonist ivuxolimab. The chain uses TRBV5-6 and TRBJ2-5; 7 bases line up with TRBD1. The TCR originated in an adult with an advanced solid tumor such as melanoma, head and neck, liver or kidney cancer. The CDR3 sequence: CASSLPGGWKTQYF. The CDR3 bases are TGTGCCAGCAGCCTCCCAGGGGGTTGGAAGACCCAGTACTTC.